One and the same sample provided the 13 T cell receptor beta chains below, sequenced in a study of blood T cell repertoires in COVID-19. The method was immunoSEQ multiplex PCR; TCRdb's version includes in-frame clones alone and lacks a portion of them. The table includes 200,000 to 250,000 clones, about 86% detected once. The sequencing sample was made of peripheral blood. These receptor sequences come from a woman aged 45-60 years with COVID-19, enrolled during active disease.

This chain links TRBV10-1 with TRBJ1-1; tentatively, D is TRBD1 (6 bases). Germline V gene lookup returns CDR1 WNHNN and CDR2 SYGVQD (reference sequence). The V gene lost 6 bases and the J gene lost 1 base, with 18 bases spanning the gap. This CDR3 region has 16 residues. The CDR3 nucleotides are TGCGCCAGCAGCGACACCCGCCCGACAGGGAACACTGAAGCTTTCTTT. Its translation is CASSDTRPTGNTEAFF.

The gene calls are TRBV19 and TRBJ2-5, with D possibly TRBD2 on 6 matching bases. V was shortened by 9 bases and J by 4 bases, with 12 bases between the two germline ends. Germline CDR1 and CDR2: LNHDA and SQIVND (reference sequence). The CDR3 runs 12 residues. Written as DNA, the CDR3 is TGTGCCAGCGCCCAGGGAGGAGAGACCCAGTACTTC. This encodes CASAQGGETQYF. Variable domain in full (rest from reference TRBV19 and TRBJ2-5): DGGITQSPKYLFRKEGQNVTLSCEQNLNHDAMYWYRQDPGQGLRLIYYSQIVNDFQKGDIAEGYSVSREKKESFPLTVTSAQKNPTAFYLCASAQGGETQYFGPGTRLLVL.

This clone showed up many times. V gene TRBV19 combines with J gene TRBJ1-1; 8 bases fit TRBD1. Trimming at V came to 6 bases and at J to 1 base, leaving 4 bases not matched to a gene. Germline V gene data show CDR1 as LNHDA and CDR2 as SQIVND (reference sequence). The CDR3 consists of 14 residues. CDR3 sequence reads: CASSVQGANTEAFF. CDR3 sequence (DNA): TGTGCCAGTAGCGTCCAGGGGGCGAACACTGAAGCTTTCTTT.

The count of this clone is one. The chain combines TRBV5-4 with TRBJ2-2; D might be TRBD1 (6 bases). The CDR3 extends over 15 amino acids. The V and J ends lost 4 bases and 8 bases respectively, with 18 bases between them. Germline loops: CDR1 SGHNT, CDR2 YYREEE (reference sequence). CDR3 residues: CASSGLNRVGGELFF. The CDR3 coding sequence is TGTGCCAGCAGCGGATTGAACAGGGTTGGAGGGGAGCTGTTTTTT.

The sample holds one count of this clone. J is TRBJ2-5 and V is TRBV5-1; 8 bases map to TRBD1. With 2 bases clipped from V and 4 bases from J, the junction kept 4 bases outside the gene matches. Germline V gene data show CDR1 as SGHRS and CDR2 as YFSETQ. This CDR3 comprises 14 residues. This CDR3 reads CASSFSGGRETQYF. The CDR3 DNA reads TGCGCCAGCAGCTTTTCAGGGGGCCGAGAGACCCAGTACTTC.

The CDR3 nucleotides read TGTGCCAGTAGCCGCCTCCGGACAGGGGATTCACCCCTCCACTTT. Residues: CASSRLRTGDSPLHF. V and J are TRBV19 and TRBJ1-6, with 9 positions matching TRBD1. V shed 6 bases, J shed 8 bases, and the junction held 8 bases outside the gene matches. The CDR3 is 15 amino acids. CDR1 and CDR2 from the germline V gene are LNHDA and SQIVND (reference sequence).

This clone was detected only once. The chain combines TRBV5-1 with TRBJ2-3, with D possibly TRBD1 on 6 matching bases. Germline-derived CDR1 and CDR2 are SGHRS and YFSETQ. This CDR3 comprises 15 residues. V was clipped by 1 base and J by 3 bases, with 12 bases between them. CDR3 protein: CASSLLGASTDTQYF. The CDR3 DNA follows: TGCGCCAGCAGCTTGTTGGGGGCGTCAACAGATACGCAGTATTTT.

The V gene is TRBV10-3, the J gene TRBJ2-7, with 10 bases matching TRBD1. The CDR3 spans 13 residues. The ends lost 11 bases at V and 4 bases at J; junction bases unmatched: 8. CDR1 is ENHRY, CDR2 SYGVKD, per germline. The CDR3 DNA reads TGTGCCTCTACACCGGGACAGGGGTACGAGCAGTACTTC. The encoded protein is CASTPGQGYEQYF.

This clone was detected only a few times. The chain joins TRBV5-4 to TRBJ2-6; perhaps TRBD1 as D (6 bases). The V and J ends lost 3 bases and 4 bases respectively, with 14 bases between them. CDR1 and CDR2 (germline): SGHNT, YYREEE (reference sequence). The CDR3 has 16 amino acids. The CDR3 region is CASSSPQGGGANVLTF. In DNA form, the CDR3 reads TGTGCCAGCAGCTCCCCACAGGGTGGAGGGGCCAACGTCCTGACTTTC.

The chain recombines TRBV12-5 with TRBJ2-3, with D uncertain. CDR3 length: 20 amino acids. Germline-derived CDR1 and CDR2 are LGHNT and FRNRAP. V lost 5 bases and J lost 0, with 27 bases in between. CDR3 loop: CASGLPWAIRPTYSTDTQYF. CDR3 nucleotides: TGTGCTAGTGGTCTCCCCTGGGCGATCCGCCCTACATACAGCACAGATACGCAGTATTTT.

J is TRBJ2-5 and V is TRBV24-1; no clear D. Trimming took 7 bases from V and 2 from J, leaving 10 bases between them. The CDR3 runs to 13 residues. The germline V gene encodes CDR1 KGHDR and CDR2 SFDVKD. Here the CDR3 DNA reads TGTGCCACCAGCGACCGGGTTCAAGAGACCCAGTACTTC. It translates to CATSDRVQETQYF.

With regard to this clone: One junction end does not reproduce the germline sequence, and a read error may be involved. The chain carries TRBV13 and TRBJ2-7; 10 bases are shared with TRBD2. This CDR3 has 16 amino acids. CDR1 and CDR2 from the germline V gene are PRHDT and FYEKMQ (reference sequence). The CDR3 region is CASTLRSGGGTYEQYF. For the CDR3, the DNA is TGTGCCAGCACCTTACGCAGCGGGGGGGGAACCTACGAGCAGTACTTC.

This chain links TRBV27 with TRBJ1-2, with D perhaps TRBD1 (6 bases). From germline, CDR1 is MNHEY and CDR2 SMNVEV (reference sequence). CDR3 length equals 13 residues. The V end was cut by 5 bases, the J end by 5 bases, with 12 bases between. The CDR3 DNA reads TGTGCCAGCAGTCAACAGGGTACATATGGCTACACCTTC. Translated, it gives CASSQQGTYGYTF.